The 5 T cell receptor beta chains below all came from one sample that was sequenced in a study of T-cell reconstitution after alpha-beta-depleted transplantation in children. Preparation of the TCRbeta library was carried out with unique molecular identifiers. Each CDR3 protein is one row after TCRdb ran MiXCR on the PCR reads. The sample includes hundreds of thousands of distinct CDR3 sequences, around 11% seen only once; the top ten take 2% to 3%. This material consisted of PBMCs from the stem cell graft donor, taken from the stem cell graft. The receptors originated from a human donor who donated a stem cell graft to a child with acute lymphoblastic leukemia.

This clonotype was detected ten times or more. CDR3 sequence reads: CASSLASGGPFYEQYF. The CDR3 DNA reads as TGTGCCAGCAGCTTAGCTAGTGGTGGCCCGTTCTACGAGCAGTACTTC. This chain uses TRBV7-9 with TRBJ2-7; D is ambiguous. CDR3 length: 16 amino acids. Germline V gene data show CDR1 as SEHNR and CDR2 as FQNEAQ (reference sequence). The germline V and J ends were trimmed by 0 bases and 3 bases, with 15 bases remaining between them.

This clonotype appeared many times. V gene TRBV20-1 combines with J gene TRBJ2-1, with TRBD1 matching over 8 bases. V lost 5 bases and J lost 1; bases outside the gene matches: 4. Germline values: CDR1 DFQATT, CDR2 SNEGSKA (reference sequence). The CDR3 consists of 14 residues. This CDR3 is CSALDRESYNEQFF. CDR3 sequence (DNA): TGCAGTGCTTTGGACAGGGAGTCCTACAATGAGCAGTTCTTC.

This clonotype was observed at least ten times. The chain couples TRBV13 to TRBJ1-6; unclear D gene. Germline assignment: CDR1 PRHDT and CDR2 FYEKMQ (reference sequence). This CDR3 comprises 16 residues. V was pared by 1 base and J by 5 bases, with 12 bases between. The CDR3 nucleotides read TGTGCCAGCAGCTTAGTGGCGGGGATAGATAATTCACCCCTCCACTTT. It encodes CASSLVAGIDNSPLHF. Based on the CDR3 plus reference TRBV13 and TRBJ1-6, the full variable domain is AAGVIQSPRHLIKEKRETATLKCYPIPRHDTVYWYQQGPGQDPQFLISFYEKMQSDKGSIPDRFSAQQFSDYHSELNMSSLELGDSALYFCASSLVAGIDNSPLHFGNGTRLTVT.

This clonotype was recorded at least ten times. This chain connects TRBV5-6 to TRBJ2-3; D is tentatively TRBD1 or TRBD2 (6 bases each). From germline, CDR1 is SGHDT and CDR2 YYEEEE. Trimming took 3 bases from V and 2 from J, leaving 10 bases between them. This CDR3 region has 14 residues. CDR3 in amino acids: CASSWGADTDTQYF. For the CDR3, the DNA is TGTGCCAGCAGCTGGGGGGCGGACACAGATACGCAGTATTTT. The full variable domain, rest sourced from reference TRBV5-6 and TRBJ2-3, is DAGVTQSPTHLIKTRGQQVTLRCSPKSGHDTVSWYQQALGQGPQFIFQYYEEEERQRGNFPDRFSGHQFPNYSSELNVNALLLGDSALYLCASSWGADTDTQYFGPGTRLTVL.

V and J are TRBV20-1 and TRBJ1-6; maybe TRBD1 (6 bases). This CDR3 has 16 amino acids. Germline lookup yields CDR1 DFQATT and CDR2 SNEGSKA (reference sequence). Deletions cut 4 bases from V and 7 bases from J, with 20 bases between. The CDR3 coding sequence is TGCAGTGCTACCATAGGGACACTCCTACGGAATTCACCCCTCCACTTT. Its protein product is CSATIGTLLRNSPLHF.